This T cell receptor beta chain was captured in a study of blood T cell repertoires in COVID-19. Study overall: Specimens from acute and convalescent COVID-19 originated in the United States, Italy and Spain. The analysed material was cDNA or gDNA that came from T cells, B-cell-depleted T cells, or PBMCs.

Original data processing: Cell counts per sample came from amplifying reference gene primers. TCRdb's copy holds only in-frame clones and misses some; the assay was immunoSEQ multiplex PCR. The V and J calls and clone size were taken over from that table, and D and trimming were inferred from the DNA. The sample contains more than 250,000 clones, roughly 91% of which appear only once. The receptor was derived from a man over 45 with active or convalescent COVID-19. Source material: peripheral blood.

The CDR3 nucleotides are TGTGCCAGCAGTTACTCCGTCGGCACTGAAGCTTTCTTT. It codes for CASSYSVGTEAFF. The chain uses TRBV6-2 or TRBV6-3 and TRBJ1-1; D unclear. The V end was cut by 0 bases, the J end by 4 bases, with 6 bases between. Looked up from germline, CDR1 is MNHEY and CDR2 is SVGEGT. The CDR3 spans 13 residues.